This T cell receptor beta chain was captured by sequencing in a study of T cells in Graves' hyperthyroidism and ophthalmopathy. The study left out patients who had uncontrolled infection, other autoimmune disease, pregnancy or lactation. RNA transcripts gave rise to amplified TCR beta CDR3 regions. In the first-round RT-PCR of the TCR CDR3, the HTBI primer set was used. TCRdb ran MiXCR on the multiplex PCR reads and lists one entry per CDR3 protein. The table includes some 550,000 distinct CDR3 sequences, 15% to 20% detected once. The CDR3 sequence is 16 residues long. V gave up 3 bases and J gave up 6 bases, with 17 bases separating them. Germline V gene sequence: CDR1 SEHNR, CDR2 FQNEAQ (reference sequence).

This chain connects TRBV7-9 to TRBJ2-2; possible D gene TRBD2, 6 bases. The sequencing sample was made of blood. This clonotype originated in a middle-aged woman with Graves' ophthalmopathy. In DNA form, the CDR3 reads TGTGCCAGCAGCTTGAGGAGGGAACCACGTCCCGGGGAGCTGTTTTTT. Protein product: CASSLRREPRPGELFF.